One sample yielded the 32 T cell receptor beta chains listed below, sequenced in a study of cytomegalovirus exposure and HLA in healthy donors. The study ran its PCR with 60 Vbeta and 13 Jbeta primers. Repertoires were generated with immunoSEQ multiplex PCR, while TCRdb's copy carries only in-frame clones and drops some. The table lists 80,000 to 100,000 clones, approximately 82% of them singletons, with approximately 3.7% in the top ten. Specimen: PBMCs. The receptors come from a female donor in good health and CMV-seropositive.

The chain has TRBV7-9 and TRBJ1-1; 7 bases align to TRBD1. The CDR3 is made up of 16 amino acids. Per the germline V gene, CDR1 is SEHNR and CDR2 is FQNEAQ (reference sequence). Germline trimming cut 5 bases from V and 4 bases from J; bases unmatched to any gene: 13. This chain's CDR3 is CASSRGMDRTGTEAFF. CDR3 nucleotides: TGTGCCAGCAGCCGAGGAATGGACAGGACGGGCACTGAAGCTTTCTTT.

This clone was seen once. This chain uses TRBV10-3 with TRBJ1-4; TRBD1 might be the D (5 bases). Germline CDR1 and CDR2: ENHRY and SYGVKD. This CDR3 has 15 amino acids. Trimming shortened V by 0 bases and J by 5 bases, and 10 bases separated the two germline ends. CDR3 nucleotides: TGTGCCATCAGTGAGTCGGGGCAGGAAAATGAAAAACTGTTTTTT. This codes for CAISESGQENEKLFF.

The sample holds one count of this clone. The chain employs TRBV30 and TRBJ2-7; 14 nucleotides align to TRBD2. Germline V gives CDR1 GTSNPN, CDR2 SVGIG (reference sequence). The V gene end was trimmed by 1 base and the J gene end by 0 bases; junction bases not matched to a gene: 2. The CDR3 length is 16 residues. Here the CDR3 DNA reads TGTGCCTGGAGTGGACTAGCGGGAGGGAACTCCTACGAGCAGTACTTC. Translation: CAWSGLAGGNSYEQYF.

V usage is TRBV6-5 and J usage is TRBJ2-7; 9 nucleotides agree with TRBD2. The germline CDR1 and CDR2 sequences are MNHEY and SVGAGI. J was trimmed by 6 bases and V by 6 bases; bases with no gene match: 9. The length of the CDR3 is 14 residues. CDR3 DNA sequence: TGTGCCAGCAGCGGCGGGAGGGGACCGGGCGAGCAGTACTTC. This translates into CASSGGRGPGEQYF.

The chain joins TRBV14 to TRBJ2-1, with 8 bases that match TRBD2. In germline, CDR1 is SGHDN, CDR2 FVKESK. The CDR3 contains 18 residues. V lost 0 bases to trimming and J lost 5 bases; unmatched junction nucleotides: 12. The CDR3 region is CASSQELASGYGDNEQFF. The CDR3 DNA sequence: TGTGCCAGCAGCCAAGAGCTGGCTAGCGGGTATGGCGACAATGAGCAGTTCTTC.

The CDR3 sequence: CASGTGKGETQYF. In DNA form, the CDR3 reads TGTGCCAGCGGAACAGGGAAAGGGGAGACCCAGTACTTC. This rearrangement joins TRBV2 to TRBJ2-5; TRBD1 is a possible D gene (6 bases). V gave up 8 bases and J gave up 5 bases, with 15 bases separating them. From germline, CDR1 is SNHLY and CDR2 FYNNEI. The CDR3 is 13 amino acids.

In its sample, this clone was seen once. The rearrangement uses TRBV7-9 and TRBJ2-7; the match to TRBD1 covers 9 bases. After removal of 5 bases from V and 3 bases from J, the junction contained 17 bases not matched to a gene. Germline CDR1 and CDR2: SEHNR and FQNEAQ (reference sequence). The CDR3 has 18 residues. The CDR3 DNA reads as TGTGCCAGCAGCCCGCTTCCCTCGCCGGGACAGGGTATCTACGAGCAGTACTTC. It yields the protein CASSPLPSPGQGIYEQYF.

The chain joins TRBV5-1 to TRBJ2-3, with 9 bases fitting TRBD1. This CDR3 is built from 16 residues. CDR1 is SGHRS, CDR2 YFSETQ, per germline. Trimming at V came to 5 bases and at J to 0 bases, leaving 7 bases not matched to a gene. The CDR3 protein is CASRQGAGRSTDTQYF. In DNA form, the CDR3 reads TGCGCCAGCAGACAGGGGGCGGGGAGAAGCACAGATACGCAGTATTTT.

The chain recombines TRBV12-5 with TRBJ1-5; no clear D gene. V lost 1 base and J 7 bases, leaving 8 bases between the germline ends. From germline, CDR1 is LGHNT and CDR2 FRNRAP. The CDR3 is 13 residues long. In nucleotides, the CDR3 is TGTGCTAGTGGTTTGGACCGACAACAGCCCCAGCATTTT. This gives the protein CASGLDRQQPQHF.

The genes are TRBV6-5 and TRBJ1-2; tentative D call: TRBD1 (5 bases). CDR3 length: 12 residues. Germline assignment: CDR1 MNHEY and CDR2 SVGAGI. Between the trimmed V and J ends, which lost 5 bases and 5 bases, there was a span of 9 bases. DNA of the CDR3: TGTGCCAGCAGTCGGGGGATATATGGCTACACCTTC. It yields the protein CASSRGIYGYTF.

The chain links TRBV5-6 to TRBJ2-3, with TRBD2 matching 10 bases. CDR1 is SGHDT and CDR2 is YYEEEE in the germline V gene. The V gene end was trimmed by 4 bases and the J gene end by 0 bases; junction bases not matched to a gene: 14. The CDR3 contains 19 residues. The CDR3 region is CASSLRLGLADTSTDTQYF. CDR3 in DNA: TGTGCCAGCAGCCTACGCCTCGGACTAGCGGATACTAGCACAGATACGCAGTATTTT.

This chain uses TRBV27 with TRBJ2-2; TRBD1 might be the D (6 bases). Germline CDR1 and CDR2: MNHEY and SMNVEV (reference sequence). CDR3 length: 16 amino acids. V lost 5 bases to trimming and J lost 5 bases, with 18 bases between them. The DNA of the CDR3 is TGTGCCAGCAGTACCCCGACAGGCCTAATGACCGGGGAGCTGTTTTTT. It codes for CASSTPTGLMTGELFF.

This clone occurred a few times. The chain joins TRBV27 to TRBJ1-1; 8 bases are shared with TRBD1. With V trimmed by 2 bases and J by 6 bases, 2 bases remained unmatched. Germline-derived CDR1 and CDR2 are MNHEY and SMNVEV (reference sequence). This CDR3 is 13 amino acids long. CDR3 sequence: CASSLQGASEAFF. The CDR3 DNA is TGTGCCAGCAGTTTACAGGGGGCGTCTGAAGCTTTCTTT.

The chain links TRBV6-1 to TRBJ1-5; 8 bases map to TRBD1. Germline V gene data show CDR1 as MNHNS and CDR2 as SASEGT. The CDR3 extends over 14 amino acids. The J segment lost 4 bases and the V segment lost 8 bases, leaving 7 bases of the junction unmatched. CDR3 coding DNA: TGTGCCAGCCTGCAGGGGGCCCCGAATCAGCCCCAGCATTTT. Translating it yields CASLQGAPNQPQHF.

The V call is TRBV27, the J call TRBJ2-7; TRBD1 aligns across 8 bases. Germline assignment: CDR1 MNHEY and CDR2 SMNVEV (reference sequence). V dropped 0 bases and J dropped 1; count of bases not matched to a gene: 2. The CDR3 spans 15 residues. CDR3 nucleotides: TGTGCCAGCAGTTTATCTCAGGGGGCTTCCTACGAGCAGTACTTC. As protein: CASSLSQGASYEQYF.

The chain employs TRBV11-2 and TRBJ2-5; D perhaps matches TRBD2 (5 bases). In germline, CDR1 is SGHAT, CDR2 FQNNGV. CDR3 length equals 18 residues. V lost 3 bases and J 2 bases, leaving 22 bases between the germline ends. In DNA form, the CDR3 reads TGTGCCAGCAGCTTTGATAGTGACGGACCTCGGGATCAAGAGACCCAGTACTTC. Residues: CASSFDSDGPRDQETQYF.

V and J are TRBV2 and TRBJ2-7; D might be TRBD2 (5 bases). V gave up 7 bases and J gave up 7 bases, with 14 bases separating them. CDR3 length equals 12 residues. Germline assignment: CDR1 SNHLY and CDR2 FYNNEI. The CDR3 DNA reads TGTGCCAGCATGGGGTACCGGGGAGAGCAGTACTTC. The encoded protein is CASMGYRGEQYF.

A single count supports this clone. This rearrangement joins TRBV5-6 to TRBJ1-2; 7 positions match TRBD1. After removal of 4 bases from V and 4 bases from J, the junction contained 13 bases not matched to a gene. The germline gives CDR1 SGHDT, CDR2 YYEEEE. The CDR3 loop spans 16 amino acids. DNA for the CDR3: TGTGCCAGCAGCCGGTGGAGAGGGGGCGCCGTCTATGGCTACACCTTC. Encoded protein: CASSRWRGGAVYGYTF.

There are a few counts of this clone. The chain joins TRBV27 to TRBJ1-2; a possible D gene is TRBD1 (5 bases). The V gene's germline CDR1 is MNHEY and CDR2 SMNVEV (reference sequence). This CDR3 has 14 amino acids. V lost 0 bases and J 2 bases, leaving 7 bases between the germline ends. The CDR3 spells CASSLSAGNYGYTF. DNA for the CDR3: TGTGCCAGCAGTTTATCGGCAGGGAACTATGGCTACACCTTC.

The count of this clone is one. V and J are TRBV21-1 and TRBJ2-5; no DNA check was done on the table's D call, TRBD2. TRBV21-1 is noted as a pseudogene. The CDR3 contains 16 residues. This chain's CDR3 is CASSIYRGTFGETQYF. Here the CDR3 DNA reads TGTGCCAGCAGCATATACCGGGGGACCTTTGGAGAGACCCAGTACTTC.

The rearrangement links TRBV7-9 to TRBJ2-3; perhaps TRBD2 as D (5 bases). Trimming pared 5 bases from V and 2 bases from J, leaving 11 bases between. The CDR3 runs to 14 residues. Germline V CDR1 and CDR2: SEHNR, FQNEAQ (reference sequence). CDR3 sequence (DNA): TGTGCCAGCAGCATGAGGGAGATCACAGATACGCAGTATTTT. Residues: CASSMREITDTQYF.

This clone was detected only once. This chain links TRBV9 with TRBJ2-3, with unresolved D. The CDR3 contains 15 residues. Trimming removed 0 bases at V and 3 bases at J, with 11 bases between. Per the germline V gene, CDR1 is SGDLS and CDR2 is YYNGEE. CDR3 coding DNA: TGTGCCAGCAGCGTAGTGGCCACCCAAACAGATACGCAGTATTTT. It is translated as CASSVVATQTDTQYF.

This clone was counted between two and nine times. The J gene is TRBJ1-5, the V gene TRBV6-5; weak D call: TRBD1 (6 bases). The CDR3 is made up of 13 amino acids. Per germline, CDR1 MNHEY and CDR2 SVGAGI. Trimming stripped 6 bases from V and 10 bases from J, with 16 bases between. DNA for the CDR3: TGTGCCAGCAGAGATAAGGACAGAGCTCCCCAGCATTTT. Protein: CASRDKDRAPQHF.

This clone is a singleton in its sample. V and J are TRBV27 and TRBJ2-5; possible D gene TRBD1, 5 bases. This CDR3 has 15 amino acids. With 2 bases removed from V and 2 bases from J, the gap between germline ends came to 12 bases. Looked up from germline, CDR1 is MNHEY and CDR2 is SMNVEV (reference sequence). CDR3 coding DNA: TGTGCCAGCAGTTTAACAGGCCGAAAACAAGAGACCCAGTACTTC. This gives the protein CASSLTGRKQETQYF.

Regarding this clone: At one of its ends the junction is not consistent with the germline gene, which may arise from a read error. The chain employs TRBV7-9 and TRBJ1-2; D unresolved. Germline V gene sequence: CDR1 SEHNR, CDR2 FQNEAQ (reference sequence). The CDR3 runs 14 residues. CDR3: CSSSLSTRGYGYTF. The CDR3 nucleotides read TGTTCCAGCAGCTTATCGACCCGAGGCTATGGCTACACCTTC.

This sequence joins TRBV6-5 and TRBJ2-1, with TRBD2 matching over 8 bases. Germline assignment: CDR1 MNHEY and CDR2 SVGAGI. The CDR3 runs 15 residues. V lost 6 bases and J lost 7; bases outside the gene matches: 11. The DNA of the CDR3 is TGTGCCAGCAGCGCACACGGGGGGGCGTGGAATGAGCAGTTCTTC. Protein product: CASSAHGGAWNEQFF.

The rearrangement links TRBV23-1 to TRBJ1-1, with D tentatively TRBD1 (6 bases). TRBV23-1 is an ORF for which the function is uncertain. The CDR3 covers 19 residues. Trimming removed 2 bases from V and 5 bases from J, with 27 bases in between. CDR3 in DNA: TGCGCCAGCAGTCAACCCGCCAACCCCGTCAGGGGACGGGGAACTGAAGCTTTCTTT. Its protein is CASSQPANPVRGRGTEAFF.

The V and J genes are TRBV15 and TRBJ2-3; D call uncertain. CDR1 and CDR2 (germline): LNHNV, YYDKDF (reference sequence). This CDR3 is 13 amino acids long. V lost 0 bases and J 4 bases, leaving 5 bases between the germline ends. The CDR3 loop is CATSRDTADTQYF. DNA of the CDR3: TGTGCCACCAGCAGAGATACGGCAGATACGCAGTATTTT.

V gene TRBV5-5 combines with J gene TRBJ2-5; the match to TRBD2 covers 12 bases. Germline-derived CDR1 and CDR2 are SGHKS and YYEKEE (reference sequence). The ends lost 4 bases at V and 5 bases at J; junction bases unmatched: 6. The CDR3 is 15 amino acids. For the CDR3, the DNA is TGTGCCAGCAGCCCTAGCGGGGGGGCTTCGGAGACCCAGTACTTC. Protein product: CASSPSGGASETQYF.

The gene calls are TRBV5-4 and TRBJ2-3, with D uncertain. CDR1 and CDR2 (germline): SGHNT, YYREEE (reference sequence). The V end lost 0 bases, the J end lost 2 bases, and 7 bases lay between the germline ends. CDR3 size: 14 residues. The CDR3 nucleotides read TGTGCCAGCAGCTTGGGCAGTTACACAGATACGCAGTATTTT. This codes for CASSLGSYTDTQYF. The full variable domain, with the rest looked up from reference TRBV5-4 and TRBJ2-3, is ETGVTQSPTHLIKTRGQQVTLRCSSQSGHNTVSWYQQALGQGPQFIFQYYREEENGRGNFPPRFSGLQFPNYSSELNVNALELDDSALYLCASSLGSYTDTQYFGPGTRLTVL.

The V call is TRBV5-1, the J call TRBJ1-1, with 10 bases aligning to TRBD1. Losses at the gene ends were 3 bases for V and 0 bases for J; bases not matched to a gene: 5. The germline V gene encodes CDR1 SGHRS and CDR2 YFSETQ. This CDR3 region has 16 residues. This CDR3 reads CASSSGQGIMNTEAFF. The DNA of the CDR3 is TGCGCCAGCAGCTCGGGACAGGGGATCATGAACACTGAAGCTTTCTTT.

The chain combines TRBV6-1 with TRBJ1-1; possibly TRBD1 for D (6 bases). Germline loops: CDR1 MNHNS, CDR2 SASEGT. This CDR3 has 14 amino acids. V lost 5 bases, J lost 0 bases, and 10 bases lay in between. CDR3 protein: CASSPDRMNTEAFF. DNA of the CDR3: TGTGCCAGCAGTCCCGACAGGATGAACACTGAAGCTTTCTTT.